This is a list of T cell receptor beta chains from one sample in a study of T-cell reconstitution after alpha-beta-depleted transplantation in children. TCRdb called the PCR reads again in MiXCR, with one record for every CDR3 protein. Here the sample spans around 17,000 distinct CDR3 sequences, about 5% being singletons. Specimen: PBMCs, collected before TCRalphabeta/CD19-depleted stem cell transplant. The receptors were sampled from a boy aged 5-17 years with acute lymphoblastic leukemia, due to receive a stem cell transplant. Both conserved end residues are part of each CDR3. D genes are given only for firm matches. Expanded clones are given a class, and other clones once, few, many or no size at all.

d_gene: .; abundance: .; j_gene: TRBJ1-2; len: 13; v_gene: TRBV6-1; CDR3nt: TGTGCCAGCAGTGAATGGGGGGTTGCTGGCTACACCTTC; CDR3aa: CASSEWGVAGYTF
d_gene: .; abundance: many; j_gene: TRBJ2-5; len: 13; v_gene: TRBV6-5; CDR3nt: TGTGCCAGCAGTCCGGGATCCCAAGAGACCCAGTACTTC; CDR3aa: CASSPGSQETQYF
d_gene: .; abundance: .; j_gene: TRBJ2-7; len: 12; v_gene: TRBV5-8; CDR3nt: TGTGCCAGGAGCCTTGGGCCCTACGAGCAGTACTTC; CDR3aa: CARSLGPYEQYF
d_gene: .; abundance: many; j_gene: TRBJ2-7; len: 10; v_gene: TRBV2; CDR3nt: TGTGCCAGCAACGACGGAGAGCAGTACTTC; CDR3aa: CASNDGEQYF
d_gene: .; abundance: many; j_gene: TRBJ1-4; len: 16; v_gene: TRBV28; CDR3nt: TGTGCCAGCAGGCCCACCGGGGGGGGAACTAATGAAAAACTGTTTTTT; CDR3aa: CASRPTGGGTNEKLFF
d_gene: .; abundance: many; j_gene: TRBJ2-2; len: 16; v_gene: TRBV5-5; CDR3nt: TGTGCCAGCAGCTTGTGGGCAGGCGAAAACACCGGGGAGCTGTTTTTT; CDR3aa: CASSLWAGENTGELFF
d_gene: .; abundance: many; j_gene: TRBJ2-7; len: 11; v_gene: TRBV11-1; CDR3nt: TGTGCCAGCAGCTTAGTCCACGAGCAGTACTTC; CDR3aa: CASSLVHEQYF
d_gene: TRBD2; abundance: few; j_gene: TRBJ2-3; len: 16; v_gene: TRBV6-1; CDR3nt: TGTGCCAGCAGTCAAGGACTAGCGGGGACCAAGGATACGCAGTATTTT; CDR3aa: CASSQGLAGTKDTQYF
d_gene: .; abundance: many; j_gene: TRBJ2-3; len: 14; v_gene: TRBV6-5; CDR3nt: TGTGCCAGCGGGGACACTCGGAGGGCAGATACGCAGTATTTT; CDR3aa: CASGDTRRADTQYF
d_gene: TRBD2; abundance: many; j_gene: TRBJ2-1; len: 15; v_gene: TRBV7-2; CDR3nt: TGTGCCAGCAGCTTGGGCGGGAGGGTCTTCAATGAGCAGTTCTTC; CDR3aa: CASSLGGRVFNEQFF
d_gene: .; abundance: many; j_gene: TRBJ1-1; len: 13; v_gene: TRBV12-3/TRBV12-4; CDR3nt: TGTGCCAGCACCCCGGGACGGAACACTGAAGCTTTCTTT; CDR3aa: CASTPGRNTEAFF
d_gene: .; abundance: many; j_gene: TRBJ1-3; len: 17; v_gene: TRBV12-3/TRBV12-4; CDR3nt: TGTGCCAGCAGTTTTCGGCCAGACCGACTCTCTGGAAACACCATATATTTT; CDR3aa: CASSFRPDRLSGNTIYF
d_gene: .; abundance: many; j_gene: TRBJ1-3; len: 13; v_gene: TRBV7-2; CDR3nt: TGTGCCAGCAGCTTATCGACCGGAAACACCATATATTTT; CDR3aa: CASSLSTGNTIYF
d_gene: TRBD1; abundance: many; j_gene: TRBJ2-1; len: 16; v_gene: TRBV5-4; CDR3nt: TGTGCCAGCAACCTTAGGGGACAGGGGGTCTACAATGAGCAGTTCTTC; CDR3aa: CASNLRGQGVYNEQFF
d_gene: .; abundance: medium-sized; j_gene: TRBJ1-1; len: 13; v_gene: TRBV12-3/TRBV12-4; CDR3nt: TGTGCCAGCAAACCGGGGGAAGGAACTGAAGCTTTCTTT; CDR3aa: CASKPGEGTEAFF
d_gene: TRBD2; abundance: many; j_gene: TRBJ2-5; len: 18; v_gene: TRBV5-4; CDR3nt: TGTGCCAGCAGCCCGAAACTGAGGACTAGCCGAGCCTCAGAGACCCAGTACTTC; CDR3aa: CASSPKLRTSRASETQYF
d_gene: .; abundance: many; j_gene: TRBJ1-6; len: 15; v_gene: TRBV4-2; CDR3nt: TGTGCCAGCGGTCCCCCAGGGGCCCATAATTCACCCCTCCACTTT; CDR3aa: CASGPPGAHNSPLHF
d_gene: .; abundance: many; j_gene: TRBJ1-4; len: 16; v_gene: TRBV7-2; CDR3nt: TGTGCCAGCAGCAATAGGTTCGGACTTACTAATGAAAAACTGTTTTTT; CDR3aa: CASSNRFGLTNEKLFF
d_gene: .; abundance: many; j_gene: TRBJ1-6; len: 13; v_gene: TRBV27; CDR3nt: TGTGCCAGCCGCCGGACAGATAATTCACCCCTCCACTTT; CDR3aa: CASRRTDNSPLHF
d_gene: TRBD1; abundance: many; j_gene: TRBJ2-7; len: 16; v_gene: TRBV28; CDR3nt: TGTGCCAGCAGTTCTTTAGCCGGGACAGGGGGCTACGAGCAGTACTTC; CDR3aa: CASSSLAGTGGYEQYF
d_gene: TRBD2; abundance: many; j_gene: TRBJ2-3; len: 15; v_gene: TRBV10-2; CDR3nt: TGCGCCAGCAGCCATACTAGCGGGTACACAGATACGCAGTATTTT; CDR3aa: CASSHTSGYTDTQYF
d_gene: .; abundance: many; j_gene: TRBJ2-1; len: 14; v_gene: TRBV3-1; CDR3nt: TGTGCCAGCACCGTCGGGCAGCCGTACAATGAGCAGTTCTTC; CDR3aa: CASTVGQPYNEQFF
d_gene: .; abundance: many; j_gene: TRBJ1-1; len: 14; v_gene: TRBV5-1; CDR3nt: TGCGCCAGCAGCTTTGAGGGTCTAGGCACTGAAGCTTTCTTT; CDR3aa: CASSFEGLGTEAFF
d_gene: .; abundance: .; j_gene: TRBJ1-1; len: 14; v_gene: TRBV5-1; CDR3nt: TGTGCCAGCAGCTCCAGGCTTATGAACACTGAAGCTTTCTTT; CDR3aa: CASSSRLMNTEAFF
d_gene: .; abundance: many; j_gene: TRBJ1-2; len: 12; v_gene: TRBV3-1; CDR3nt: TGTGCCAGCAGCCAAAGGGGTTATGGCTACACCTTC; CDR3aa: CASSQRGYGYTF
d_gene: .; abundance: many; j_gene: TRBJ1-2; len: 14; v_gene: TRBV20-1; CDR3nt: TGCAGTGCTAAGGGCGGGGGCATTAACTATGGCTACACCTTC; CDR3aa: CSAKGGGINYGYTF
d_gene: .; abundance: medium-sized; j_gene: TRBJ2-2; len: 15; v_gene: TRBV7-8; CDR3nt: TGTGCCAGCAGCCCAAGTGGGAGCCCCACCGGGGAGCTGTTTTTT; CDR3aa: CASSPSGSPTGELFF
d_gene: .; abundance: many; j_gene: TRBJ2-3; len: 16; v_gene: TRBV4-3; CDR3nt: TGCGCCAGCAGCCAAGAAGGCCTAGGGGGGGCAGATACGCAGTATTTT; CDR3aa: CASSQEGLGGADTQYF
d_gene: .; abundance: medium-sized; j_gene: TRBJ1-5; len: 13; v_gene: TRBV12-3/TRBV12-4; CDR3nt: TGTGCCAGCAGTTTCGAAAGCAATCAGCCCCAGCATTTT; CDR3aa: CASSFESNQPQHF
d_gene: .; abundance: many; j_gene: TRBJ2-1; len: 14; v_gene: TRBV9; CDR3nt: TGTGCCAGCAGCGGCCTCCAGGCATACAATGAGCAGTTCTTC; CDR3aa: CASSGLQAYNEQFF
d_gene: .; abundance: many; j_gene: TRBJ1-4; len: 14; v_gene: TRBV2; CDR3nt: TGTGCCATCTTGGACAGACCAACTAATGAAAAACTGTTTTTT; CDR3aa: CAILDRPTNEKLFF
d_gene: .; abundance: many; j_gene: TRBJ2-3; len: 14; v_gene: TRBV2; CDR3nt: TGTGCCAGCAGCGAGACGAGATACACAGATACGCAGTATTTT; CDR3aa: CASSETRYTDTQYF
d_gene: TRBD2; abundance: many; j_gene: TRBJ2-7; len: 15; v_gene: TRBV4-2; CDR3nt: TGTGCCAGCAGTCCGGGACTAGCGGGACCCTACGAGCAGTACTTC; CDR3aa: CASSPGLAGPYEQYF
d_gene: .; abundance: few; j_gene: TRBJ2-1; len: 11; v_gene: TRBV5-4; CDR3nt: TGTGCCAGCAGCTTGGGGAAGGAGCAGTTCTTC; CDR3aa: CASSLGKEQFF
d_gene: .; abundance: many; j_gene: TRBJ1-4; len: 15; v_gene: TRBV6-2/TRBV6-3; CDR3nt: TGTGCCAGCAGTCCGGAGGAACCCGGGGGTGAAAAACTGTTTTTT; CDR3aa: CASSPEEPGGEKLFF
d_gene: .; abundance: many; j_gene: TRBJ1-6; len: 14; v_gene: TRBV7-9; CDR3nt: TGTGCCAGCAGTAAGGGACGGACAAATTCACCCCTCCACTTT; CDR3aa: CASSKGRTNSPLHF
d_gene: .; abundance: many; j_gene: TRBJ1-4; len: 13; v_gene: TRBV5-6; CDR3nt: TGTGCCAGCAGCTTACAGGGAGGTAGAAAACTGTTTTTT; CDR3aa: CASSLQGGRKLFF
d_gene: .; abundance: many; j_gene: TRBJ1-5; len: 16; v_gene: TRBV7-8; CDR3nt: TGTGCCAGCAGCCAGGGTTGGGCGGTGAGCAATCAGCCCCAGCATTTT; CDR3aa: CASSQGWAVSNQPQHF
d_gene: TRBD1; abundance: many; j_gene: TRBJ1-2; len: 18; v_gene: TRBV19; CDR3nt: TGTGCCAGTACCACCACCAGATCAAACAGGGGGGGGAACTATGGCTACACCTTC; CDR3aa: CASTTTRSNRGGNYGYTF
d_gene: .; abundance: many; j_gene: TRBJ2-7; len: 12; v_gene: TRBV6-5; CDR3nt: TGTGCCAGCAGTTATGTCTTCGGGAATTGGGACTTC; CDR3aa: CASSYVFGNWDF
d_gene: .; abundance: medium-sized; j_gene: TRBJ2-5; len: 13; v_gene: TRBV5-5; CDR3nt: TGTGCCAGCAGCTTTCGCGGAGGAGAGACCCAGTACTTC; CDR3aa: CASSFRGGETQYF
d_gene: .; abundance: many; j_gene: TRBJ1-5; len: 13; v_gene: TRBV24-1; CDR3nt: TGTGCCACCAGTGTCAATGGCAATCAGCCCCAGCATTTT; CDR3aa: CATSVNGNQPQHF
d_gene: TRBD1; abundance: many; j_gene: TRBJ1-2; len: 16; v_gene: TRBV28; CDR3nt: TGTGCCAGCAGATACGTCCACATTAGGACAGGGGATGGCTACACCTTC; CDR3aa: CASRYVHIRTGDGYTF
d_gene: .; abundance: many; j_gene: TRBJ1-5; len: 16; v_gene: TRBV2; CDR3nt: TGTGCCAGCAGTGAATGGGTCCTTGGGGGGAATCAGCCCCAGCATTTT; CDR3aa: CASSEWVLGGNQPQHF
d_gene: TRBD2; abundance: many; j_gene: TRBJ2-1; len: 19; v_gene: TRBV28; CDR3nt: TGTGCCAGCAACCTCGGGGGGCTAGCGGGAGGGAGGGCCTACAATGAGCAGTTCTTC; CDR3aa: CASNLGGLAGGRAYNEQFF
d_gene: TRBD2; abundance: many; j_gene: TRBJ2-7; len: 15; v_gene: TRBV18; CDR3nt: TGTGCCAGCTCACCATGGGGAGCGGGGAACTACGAGCAGTACTTC; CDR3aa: CASSPWGAGNYEQYF
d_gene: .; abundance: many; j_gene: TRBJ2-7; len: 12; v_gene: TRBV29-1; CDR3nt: TGCAGCGTAGCCCGGGACGGTGGTGAGCAGTACTTC; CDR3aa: CSVARDGGEQYF
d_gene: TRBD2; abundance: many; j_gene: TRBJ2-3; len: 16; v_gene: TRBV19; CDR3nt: TGTGCCAGTAGCTATCTCCTAGCGGGATATCCAGATACGCAGTATTTT; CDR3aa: CASSYLLAGYPDTQYF
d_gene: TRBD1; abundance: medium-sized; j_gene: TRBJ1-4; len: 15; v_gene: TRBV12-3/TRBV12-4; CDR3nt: TGTGCCAGCAGTGCCTTGGACAGGGAGAATGAAAAACTGTTTTTT; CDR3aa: CASSALDRENEKLFF
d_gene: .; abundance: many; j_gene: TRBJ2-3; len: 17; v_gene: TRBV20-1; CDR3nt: TGCAGTGCTAGAGATGAAGAAGGGGCGGTTAGCACAGATACGCAGTATTTT; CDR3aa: CSARDEEGAVSTDTQYF
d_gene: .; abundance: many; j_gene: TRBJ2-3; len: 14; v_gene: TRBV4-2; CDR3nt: TGTGCCAGCAGCCAAGATCCCGGCACAGATACGCAGTATTTT; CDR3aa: CASSQDPGTDTQYF